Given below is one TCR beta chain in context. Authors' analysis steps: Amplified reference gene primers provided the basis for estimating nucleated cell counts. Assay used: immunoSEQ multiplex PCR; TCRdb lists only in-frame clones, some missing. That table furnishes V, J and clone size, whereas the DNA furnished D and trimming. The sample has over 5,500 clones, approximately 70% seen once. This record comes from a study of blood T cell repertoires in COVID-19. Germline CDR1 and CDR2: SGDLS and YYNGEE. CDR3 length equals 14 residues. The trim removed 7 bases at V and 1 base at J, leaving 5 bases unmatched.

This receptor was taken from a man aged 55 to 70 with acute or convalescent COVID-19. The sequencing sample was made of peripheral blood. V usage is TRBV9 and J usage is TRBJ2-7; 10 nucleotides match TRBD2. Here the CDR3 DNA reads TGTGCCAGCGCTGGACTAGCGGAGTCCTACGAGCAGTACTTC. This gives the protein CASAGLAESYEQYF.